This T cell receptor (beta chain) was documented in a study of T cell responses to AZD1222 COVID-19 vaccine. Findings and caveats of the study: Baseline testing showed seropositivity in only six AZD1222 recipients.

There are a few counts of this clone. As yet, its antigen is unknown. The assay was immunoSEQ multiplex PCR, and TCRdb's table has in-frame clones only and misses some. The sample includes roughly 150,000 clones, roughly 93% of them seen just once. CDR1 is MNHEY and CDR2 is SVGAGI in the germline V gene. The CDR3 runs to 15 residues. The V segment lost 6 bases and the J segment 5 bases; nucleotides outside the gene matches: 9. This chain links TRBV6-5 with TRBJ2-5; 10 bases line up with TRBD1. Sequencing was performed on peripheral blood, taken 28 days after the second AZD1222 dose. The source is an adult who received the AZD1222 COVID-19 vaccine. Here the CDR3 reads CASSIGGTGAETQYF. Written as DNA, the CDR3 is TGTGCCAGCAGCATTGGCGGGACAGGGGCGGAGACCCAGTACTTC.